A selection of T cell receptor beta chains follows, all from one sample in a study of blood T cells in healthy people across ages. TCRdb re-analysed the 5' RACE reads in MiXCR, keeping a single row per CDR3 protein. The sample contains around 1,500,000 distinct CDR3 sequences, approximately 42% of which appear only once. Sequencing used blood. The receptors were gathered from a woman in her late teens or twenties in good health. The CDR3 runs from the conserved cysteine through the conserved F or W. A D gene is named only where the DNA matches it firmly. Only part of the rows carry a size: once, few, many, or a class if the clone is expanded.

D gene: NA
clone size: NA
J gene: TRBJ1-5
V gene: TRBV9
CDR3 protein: CASSVGTQGQPQHF
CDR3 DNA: TGTGCCAGCAGCGTAGGGACACAGGGACAGCCCCAGCATTTT

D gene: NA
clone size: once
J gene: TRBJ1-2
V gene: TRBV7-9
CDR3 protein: CASSPRKDSYGYTF
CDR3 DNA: TGTGCCAGCAGCCCCAGGAAAGATTCCTATGGCTACACCTTC

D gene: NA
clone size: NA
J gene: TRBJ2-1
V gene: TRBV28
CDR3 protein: CASSLLGGNVGGGLQFF
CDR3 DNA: TGTGCCAGCAGTTTATTAGGTGGGAATGTGGGCGGGGGCTTACAGTTCTTC

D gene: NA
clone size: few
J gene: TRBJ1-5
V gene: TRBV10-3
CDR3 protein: CAIGGGSNQPQHF
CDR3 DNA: TGTGCCATCGGCGGGGGGAGCAATCAGCCCCAGCATTTT

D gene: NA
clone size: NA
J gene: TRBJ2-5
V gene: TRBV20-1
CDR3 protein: CSVRSQQGGEQYF
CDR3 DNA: TGCAGTGTGAGATCTCAACAGGGCGGGGAGCAGTACTTC

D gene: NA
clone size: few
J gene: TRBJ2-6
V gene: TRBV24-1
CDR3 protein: CATSGSGSGANVLTF
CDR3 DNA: TGTGCCACCAGTGGTAGCGGCTCTGGGGCCAACGTCCTGACTTTC

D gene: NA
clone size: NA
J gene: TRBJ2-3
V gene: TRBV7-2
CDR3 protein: CASSLPSQTSGHSTDTQYF
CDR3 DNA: TGTGCCAGCAGCCTACCCTCCCAGACAAGCGGTCATAGCACAGATACGCAGTATTTT

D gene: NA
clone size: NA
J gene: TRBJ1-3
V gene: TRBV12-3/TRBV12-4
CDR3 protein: CASKAGDGNTIYF
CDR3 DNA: TGTGCCAGCAAGGCCGGGGACGGAAACACCATATATTTT

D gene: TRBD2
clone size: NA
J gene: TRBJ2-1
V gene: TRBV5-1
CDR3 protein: CASSPPGLYYNEQFF
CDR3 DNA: TGCGCCAGCAGCCCACCGGGACTATACTACAATGAGCAGTTCTTC

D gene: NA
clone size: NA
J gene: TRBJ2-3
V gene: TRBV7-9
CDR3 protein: CASSLRSFDTQYF
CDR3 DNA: TGTGCCAGCAGCTTACGGTCCTTTGATACGCAGTATTTT

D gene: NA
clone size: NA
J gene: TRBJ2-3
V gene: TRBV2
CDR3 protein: CASSPFDRIAEYF
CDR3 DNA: TGTGCCAGCAGTCCCTTCGACCGGATTGCTGAGTATTTT

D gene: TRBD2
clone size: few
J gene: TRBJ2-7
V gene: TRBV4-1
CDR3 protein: CASSQTSGPSYEQYF
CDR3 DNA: TGCGCCAGCAGCCAAACTAGCGGGCCCTCCTACGAGCAGTACTTC

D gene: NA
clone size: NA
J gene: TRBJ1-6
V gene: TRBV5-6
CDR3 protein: CASSWTDRSSYNSPLHF
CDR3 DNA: TGTGCCAGCAGCTGGACGGACCGAAGCTCCTATAATTCACCCCTCCACTTT

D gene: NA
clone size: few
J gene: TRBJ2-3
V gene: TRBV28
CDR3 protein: CASSLYRLEGTQYF
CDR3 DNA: TGTGCCAGCAGTTTATACCGACTAGAGGGTACGCAGTATTTT

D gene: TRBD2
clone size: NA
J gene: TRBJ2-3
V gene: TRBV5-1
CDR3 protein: CASGREGGSTDTQYF
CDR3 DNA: TGCGCCAGCGGCCGGGAGGGGGGGAGCACAGATACGCAGTATTTT

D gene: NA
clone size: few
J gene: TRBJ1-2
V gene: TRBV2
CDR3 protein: CASSERRLDGYTF
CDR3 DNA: TGTGCCAGCAGTGAAAGGAGGCTAGATGGCTACACCTTC

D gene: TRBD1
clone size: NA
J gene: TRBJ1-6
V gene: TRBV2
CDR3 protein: CASLSGDRENSLLHF
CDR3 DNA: TGTGCCAGCCTCTCGGGGGACAGGGAAAATTCACTCCTCCACTTT

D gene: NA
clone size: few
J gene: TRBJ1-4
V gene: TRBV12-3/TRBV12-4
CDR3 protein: CASSSGTLNEKLFF
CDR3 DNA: TGTGCCAGCAGTTCCGGGACCCTTAATGAAAAACTGTTTTTT

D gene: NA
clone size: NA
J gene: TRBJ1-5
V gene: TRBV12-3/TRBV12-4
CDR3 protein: CASSARDGQPQHF
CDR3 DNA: TGTGCCAGCAGCGCCCGTGACGGCCAGCCCCAGCATTTT

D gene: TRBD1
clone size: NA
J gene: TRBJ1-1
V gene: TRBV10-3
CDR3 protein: CAISPTGGLDTEAFF
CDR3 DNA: TGTGCCATTAGTCCCACAGGGGGCTTGGACACTGAAGCTTTCTTT

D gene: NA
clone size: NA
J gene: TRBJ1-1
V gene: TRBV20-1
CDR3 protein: CSARVPMNAFF
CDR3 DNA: TGCAGTGCTAGAGTTCCCATGAATGCTTTCTTT

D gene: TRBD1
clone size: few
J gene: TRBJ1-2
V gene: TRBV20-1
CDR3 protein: CSAREPRGTVYGYTF
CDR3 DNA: TGCAGTGCTAGAGAGCCGCGAGGGACAGTCTATGGCTACACCTTC

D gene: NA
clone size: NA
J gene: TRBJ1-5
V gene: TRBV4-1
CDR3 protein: CASSQERTDNQPQHF
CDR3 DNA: TGCGCCAGCAGCCAAGAACGGACAGACAATCAGCCCCAGCATTTT

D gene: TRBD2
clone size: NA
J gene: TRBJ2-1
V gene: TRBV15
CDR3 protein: CATSRLAGQYNEQFF
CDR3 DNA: TGTGCCACCAGCAGGCTAGCGGGGCAATACAATGAGCAGTTCTTC

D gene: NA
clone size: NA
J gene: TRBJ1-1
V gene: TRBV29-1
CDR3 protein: CSVERVTGTEAFF
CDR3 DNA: TGCAGCGTTGAAAGAGTTACGGGGACTGAAGCTTTCTTT

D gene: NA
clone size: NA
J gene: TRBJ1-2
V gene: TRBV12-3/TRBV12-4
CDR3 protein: CASTPSGQSNYGYTF
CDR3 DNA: TGTGCCAGCACCCCCTCGGGACAATCTAACTATGGCTACACCTTC

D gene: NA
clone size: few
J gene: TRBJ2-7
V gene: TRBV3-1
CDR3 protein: CASSQDLQRYEQYF
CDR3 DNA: TGTGCCAGCAGCCAAGATTTGCAGCGCTACGAGCAGTACTTC

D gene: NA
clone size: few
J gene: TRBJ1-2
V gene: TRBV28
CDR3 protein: CASVSRVDGYTF
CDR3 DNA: TGTGCCAGCGTCTCCAGGGTGGATGGCTACACCTTC

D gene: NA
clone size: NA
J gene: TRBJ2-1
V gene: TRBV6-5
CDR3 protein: CASSDSIQGGQFF
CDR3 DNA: TGTGCCAGCAGTGACTCAATCCAGGGTGGTCAGTTCTTC

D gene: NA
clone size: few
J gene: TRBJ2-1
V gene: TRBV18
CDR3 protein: CASSLPRSPLDEQFF
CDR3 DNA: TGTGCCAGCTCACTTCCGAGAAGCCCCCTTGATGAGCAGTTCTTC

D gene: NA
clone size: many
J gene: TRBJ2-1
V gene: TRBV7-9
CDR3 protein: CASSFDHWQFF
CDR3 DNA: TGTGCCAGCAGCTTCGATCATTGGCAGTTCTTC

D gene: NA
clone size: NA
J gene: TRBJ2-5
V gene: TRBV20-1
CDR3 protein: CSARVAGIITQYF
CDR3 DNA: TGCAGTGCTAGAGTTGCAGGGATAATCACCCAGTACTTC

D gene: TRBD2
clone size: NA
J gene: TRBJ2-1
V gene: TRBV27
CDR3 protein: CASSLSSLAGGPREQFF
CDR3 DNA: TGTGCCAGCAGTTTATCTAGCCTAGCGGGGGGGCCCCGGGAGCAGTTCTTC

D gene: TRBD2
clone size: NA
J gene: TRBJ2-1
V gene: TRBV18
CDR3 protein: CASSPVAGDVYEQFF
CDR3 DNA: TGTGCCAGCTCACCAGTAGCGGGAGATGTTTATGAGCAGTTCTTC

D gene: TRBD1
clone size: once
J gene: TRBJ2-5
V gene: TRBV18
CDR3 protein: CASSPQGTGGQETQYF
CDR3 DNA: TGTGCCAGCTCACCTCAAGGGACAGGGGGCCAAGAGACCCAGTACTTC

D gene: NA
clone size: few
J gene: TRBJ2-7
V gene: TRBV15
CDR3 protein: CATSRAGTLYEQYF
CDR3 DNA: TGTGCCACCAGCAGAGCCGGGACGCTCTACGAGCAGTACTTC

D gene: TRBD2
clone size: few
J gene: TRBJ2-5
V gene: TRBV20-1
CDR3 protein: CSAARRLAGSEETQYF
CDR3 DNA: TGCAGTGCAGCCCGTCGACTAGCGGGATCGGAAGAGACCCAGTACTTC

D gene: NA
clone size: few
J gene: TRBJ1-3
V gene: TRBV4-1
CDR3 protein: CASSQGPHAGNTIYF
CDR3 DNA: TGCGCCAGCAGCCAAGGCCCTCACGCTGGAAACACCATATATTTT

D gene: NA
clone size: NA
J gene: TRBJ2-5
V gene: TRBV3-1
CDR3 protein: CASSQEGFWETQYF
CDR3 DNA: TGTGCCAGCAGCCAAGAGGGTTTTTGGGAGACCCAGTACTTC

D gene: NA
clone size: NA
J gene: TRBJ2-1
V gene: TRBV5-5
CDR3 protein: CASSPGHRVNNEQFF
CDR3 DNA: TGTGCCAGCAGCCCCGGCCATAGGGTGAACAATGAGCAGTTCTTC

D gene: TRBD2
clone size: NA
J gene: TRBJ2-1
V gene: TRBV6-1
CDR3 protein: CASSVVAGDEQFF
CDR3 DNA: TGTGCCAGCAGTGTCGTAGCGGGAGATGAGCAGTTCTTC

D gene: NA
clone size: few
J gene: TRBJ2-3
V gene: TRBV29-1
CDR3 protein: CSVEPGFRTDTQYF
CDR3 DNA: TGCAGCGTTGAGCCCGGTTTCAGGACAGATACGCAGTATTTT

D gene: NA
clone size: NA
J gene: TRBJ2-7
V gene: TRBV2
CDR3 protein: CASSEREAGIQYF
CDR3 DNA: TGTGCCAGCAGTGAAAGAGAGGCAGGGATTCAGTACTTC

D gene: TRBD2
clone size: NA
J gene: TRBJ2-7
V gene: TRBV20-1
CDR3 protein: CSVRTSGGAFYEQYF
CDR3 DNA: TGCAGTGTTCGGACTAGCGGGGGGGCCTTCTACGAGCAGTACTTC

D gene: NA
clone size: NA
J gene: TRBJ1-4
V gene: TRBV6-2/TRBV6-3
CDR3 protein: CASSYSTTEAPEKLFF
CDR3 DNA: TGTGCCAGCAGCTATTCAACGACAGAAGCCCCTGAAAAACTGTTTTTT

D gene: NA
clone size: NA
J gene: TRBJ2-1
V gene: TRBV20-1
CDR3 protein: CSASASGYNEQFF
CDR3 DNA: TGCAGTGCTAGCGCCTCTGGCTACAATGAGCAGTTCTTC

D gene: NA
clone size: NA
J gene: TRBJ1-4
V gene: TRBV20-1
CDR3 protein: CSVVRTANEKLFF
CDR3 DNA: TGCAGTGTCGTAAGGACAGCTAATGAAAAACTGTTTTTT

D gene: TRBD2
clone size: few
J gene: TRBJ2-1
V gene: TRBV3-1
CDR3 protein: CASSQRGTSGYNEQFF
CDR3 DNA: TGTGCCAGCAGCCAACGTGGGACTAGCGGGTACAATGAGCAGTTCTTC

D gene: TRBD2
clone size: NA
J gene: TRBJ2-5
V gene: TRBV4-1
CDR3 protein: CASSQEIGGAAKETQYF
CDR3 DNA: TGCGCCAGCAGCCAAGAAATCGGGGGGGCCGCAAAAGAGACCCAGTACTTC

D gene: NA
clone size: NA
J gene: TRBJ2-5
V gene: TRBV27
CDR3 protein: CASSPRVQETQYF
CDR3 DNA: TGTGCCAGCAGTCCACGTGTTCAGGAGACCCAGTACTTC

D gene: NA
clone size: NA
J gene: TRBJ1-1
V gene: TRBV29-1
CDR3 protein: CSVEDRGAGALGTNTEAFF
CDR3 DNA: TGCAGCGTTGAAGATCGGGGCGCCGGGGCCCTAGGAACGAACACTGAAGCTTTCTTT

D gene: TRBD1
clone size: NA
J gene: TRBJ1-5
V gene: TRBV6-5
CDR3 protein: CASRGQGVIGNQPQHF
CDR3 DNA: TGTGCCAGCAGGGGACAGGGGGTTATCGGCAATCAGCCCCAGCATTTT

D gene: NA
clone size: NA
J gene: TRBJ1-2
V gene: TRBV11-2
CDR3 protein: CASSLPEEGYGYTF
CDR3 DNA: TGTGCCAGCAGCTTGCCCGAAGAGGGTTATGGCTACACCTTC